This entry features one T cell receptor (beta chain) sequence. Trimming at V came to 2 bases and at J to 2 bases, leaving 10 bases not matched to a gene. This CDR3 contains 16 residues. Germline-derived CDR1 and CDR2 are SGHRS and YFSETQ. This specimen belongs to a study of T cell responses to AZD1222 COVID-19 vaccine. Clones were sequenced by immunoSEQ multiplex PCR, and TCRdb holds only the in-frame ones, with some missing. The data hold roughly 100,000 clones, with nearly 90% observed a single time. The sample was peripheral blood, taken 28 days after the second AZD1222 dose. The receptor was derived from an adult who received the AZD1222 COVID-19 vaccine. V gene TRBV5-1 combines with J gene TRBJ2-7; 7 bases match TRBD1. The CDR3 DNA reads as TGCGCCAGCAGCTTCGCACAGGGGTCTAAAACCTACGAGCAGTACTTC. This codes for CASSFAQGSKTYEQYF.